Listed here are 5 T cell receptor beta chains from one sample, sequenced in a study of T cell repertoires in cytomegalovirus infection. TCRdb reprocessed the reads via MiXCR and lists one record per CDR3 protein. The repertoire holds about 740,000 distinct CDR3 sequences, with around 35% as singletons. These TCRs are of unknown antigen specificity. Sequencing was performed on cultured PBMCs, taken from culture after CMV antigen stimulation. All receptors derive from a human donor in good health (CMV status not recorded). Some clones in this sample may be carry-over from other donors' samples.

The V and J genes are TRBV5-4 and TRBJ1-1, with D unclear. This CDR3 is built from 15 residues. The V end lost 4 bases, the J end lost 6 bases, and 19 bases lay between the germline ends. Per the germline V gene, CDR1 is SGHNT and CDR2 is YYREEE (reference sequence). Here the CDR3 DNA reads TGTGCCAGCAGCGCTACCCCAGGAGAAGCCCCTGAAGCTTTCTTT. Translating gives CASSATPGEAPEAFF.

The chain couples TRBV20-1 to TRBJ1-3; 11 positions agree with TRBD1. Germline V gives CDR1 DFQATT, CDR2 SNEGSKA (reference sequence). Trimming took 0 bases from V and 2 from J; bases not matched to a gene: 6. CDR3 length equals 17 residues. The chain's CDR3 is CSARDFRGQGAGNTIYF. CDR3 DNA sequence: TGCAGTGCTAGAGATTTTCGGGGACAGGGGGCTGGAAACACCATATATTTT.

This clonotype was picked up many times. The V call is TRBV7-8, the J call TRBJ1-5; no clear D. Trimming removed 6 bases from V and 4 bases from J, with 10 bases in between. The CDR3 is 13 amino acids. Per the germline V gene, CDR1 is SGHVS and CDR2 is FQNEAQ. The CDR3 DNA reads as TGTGCCAGCAGTCCAAGTGAAAATCAGCCCCAGCATTTT. Residues: CASSPSENQPQHF.

This clonotype has more than one count but fewer than ten. V is TRBV6-1 and J is TRBJ1-1; D possibly corresponds to TRBD1 (6 bases). This CDR3 is built from 17 residues. Per germline, CDR1 MNHNS and CDR2 SASEGT. Trimming cost V 0 bases and J 3 bases, with 17 bases left between them. CDR3 amino acids: CASSEAIESRGHTEAFF. Here the CDR3 DNA reads TGTGCCAGCAGTGAAGCGATTGAATCCAGGGGTCACACTGAAGCTTTCTTT.

The chain joins TRBV7-8 to TRBJ2-1; D might be TRBD1 (5 bases). Germline V CDR1 and CDR2: SGHVS, FQNEAQ. The V end was cut by 1 base, the J end by 6 bases, with 22 bases between. This CDR3 contains 18 residues. The chain's CDR3 is CASSLVIRVDKFFNEQFF. The CDR3 coding sequence is TGTGCCAGCAGCTTAGTTATCAGGGTGGACAAATTTTTCAATGAGCAGTTCTTC.